This TCR beta chain was captured in a study of cytomegalovirus exposure and HLA in healthy donors. The overall study: Out of a few hundred genotyped donors, about 84% belonged to the Caucasian-associated ancestry cluster.

There are 17 residues in the CDR3. V was pared by 9 bases and J by 2 bases, with 12 bases of the junction left unmatched. Per the germline V gene, CDR1 is SGHNT and CDR2 is YYREEE (reference sequence). PCR involved 60 Vbeta and 13 Jbeta primers. Clones were read by immunoSEQ multiplex PCR, and TCRdb kept only the in-frame ones, dropping some. The sample has roughly 97,000 clones; about 75% are singletons. This clone has a single count. The clonotype originates from a man aged 60 to 75 in good health and CMV-seropositive. The V call is TRBV5-4, the J call TRBJ2-2; TRBD2 matches at 11 bases. Sequencing was performed on PBMCs. The CDR3 sequence: CATRGRTSGSNTGELFF. In DNA, the CDR3 is TGTGCCACCAGGGGGAGGACTAGCGGGTCTAACACCGGGGAGCTGTTTTTT. Supplemented by reference TRBV5-4 and TRBJ2-2, the full variable domain reads ETGVTQSPTHLIKTRGQQVTLRCSSQSGHNTVSWYQQALGQGPQFIFQYYREEENGRGNFPPRFSGLQFPNYSSELNVNALELDDSALYLCATRGRTSGSNTGELFFGEGSRLTVL.